This TCR beta chain was found in a study of response to subunit inactivated influenza vaccine. Study-level findings and limits: It was the authors' suggestion that each seasonal influenza vaccination recruits few new T cells.

Per the germline V gene, CDR1 is MNHNS and CDR2 is SASEGT. CDR3 length equals 14 residues. Between the trimmed V and J ends, which lost 7 bases and 3 bases, there was a span of 15 bases. In regard to this clonotype: Antigen unknown.

From the RT-PCR reads, TCRdb called clonotypes with MiXCR, one entry per CDR3 protein. There are fewer than 800,000 distinct CDR3 sequences in the sample; 15% to 18% occur only once, and around 10% lies in the top ten. This chain joins TRBV6-1 and TRBJ1-1; tentatively, D is TRBD1 (6 bases). Sequences were derived from PBMCs from blood, sampled roughly 12 days after vaccination. This TCR was sampled from a man over 45 who received an inactivated influenza vaccine. The CDR3 sequence is CASTKGVKDTEAFF. The CDR3 coding sequence is TGTGCCAGCACCAAGGGGGTAAAGGACACTGAAGCTTTCTTT.